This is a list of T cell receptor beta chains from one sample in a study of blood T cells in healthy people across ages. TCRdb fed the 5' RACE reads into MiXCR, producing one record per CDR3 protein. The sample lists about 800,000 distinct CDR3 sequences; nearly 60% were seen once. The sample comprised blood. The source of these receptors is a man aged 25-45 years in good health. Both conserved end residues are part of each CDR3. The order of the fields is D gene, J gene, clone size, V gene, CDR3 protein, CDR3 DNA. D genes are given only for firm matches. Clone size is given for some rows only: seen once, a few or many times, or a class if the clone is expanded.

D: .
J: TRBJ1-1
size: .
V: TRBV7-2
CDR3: CASSLDLVTFF
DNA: TGTGCCAGCAGCTTAGATCTGGTAACTTTCTTT

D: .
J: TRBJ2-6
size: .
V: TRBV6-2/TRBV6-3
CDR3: CASGRTGANVLTF
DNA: TGTGCCAGCGGGCGCACTGGGGCCAACGTCCTGACTTTC

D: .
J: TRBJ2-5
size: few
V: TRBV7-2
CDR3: CASSLALGGAETQYF
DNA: TGTGCCAGCAGCTTAGCGCTTGGGGGCGCGGAGACCCAGTACTTC

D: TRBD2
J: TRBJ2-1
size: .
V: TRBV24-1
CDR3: CATSDPSGSQGNEQFF
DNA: TGTGCCACCAGTGATCCTAGCGGGAGCCAAGGCAATGAGCAGTTCTTC

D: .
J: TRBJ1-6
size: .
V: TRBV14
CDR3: CASSQAGLSPLHF
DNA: TGTGCCAGCAGCCAAGCGGGCCTCTCACCCCTCCACTTT

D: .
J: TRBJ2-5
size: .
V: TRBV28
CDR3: CASSLGSWETQYF
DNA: TGTGCCAGCAGTTTGGGGAGTTGGGAGACCCAGTACTTC

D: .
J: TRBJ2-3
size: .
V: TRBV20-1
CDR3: CSARQQGTDTQYF
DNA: TGCAGTGCTAGGCAACAGGGTACAGATACGCAGTATTTT

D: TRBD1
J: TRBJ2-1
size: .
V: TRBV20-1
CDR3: CSARDPRTGSSYNEQFF
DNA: TGCAGTGCTAGAGATCCCAGGACAGGGAGCTCCTACAATGAGCAGTTCTTC

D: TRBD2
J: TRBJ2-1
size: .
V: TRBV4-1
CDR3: CASSQLLAVRNNEQFF
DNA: TGCGCCAGCAGCCAACTTCTAGCGGTGAGAAACAATGAGCAGTTCTTC

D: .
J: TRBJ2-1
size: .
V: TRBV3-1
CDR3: CASSQGTFGEQFF
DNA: TGTGCCAGCAGCCAGGGGACCTTCGGTGAGCAGTTCTTC

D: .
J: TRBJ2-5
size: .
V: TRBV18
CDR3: CASSLNPGDRETQYF
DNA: TGTGCCAGCTCCCTGAACCCAGGAGATCGCGAGACCCAGTACTTC

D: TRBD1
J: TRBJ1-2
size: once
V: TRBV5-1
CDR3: CASSFSRDRGGYTF
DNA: TGCGCCAGCAGCTTCTCCCGGGACAGGGGAGGCTACACCTTC

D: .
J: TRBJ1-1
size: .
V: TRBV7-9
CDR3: CASGGAQSAEAFF
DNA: TGTGCCAGCGGAGGGGCGCAGAGTGCTGAAGCTTTCTTT

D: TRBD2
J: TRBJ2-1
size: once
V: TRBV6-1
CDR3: CASSPLAGVPNEQFF
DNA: TGTGCCAGCAGTCCACTAGCGGGAGTCCCCAATGAGCAGTTCTTC

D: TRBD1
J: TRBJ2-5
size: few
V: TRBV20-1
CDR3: CSARGGGQGLQETQYF
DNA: TGCAGTGCTAGGGGGGGGGGACAGGGGCTCCAAGAGACCCAGTACTTC

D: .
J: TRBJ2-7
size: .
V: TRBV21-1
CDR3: CASSKRSLRSSYEQYF
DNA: TGTGCCAGCAGCAAACGCAGCCTGAGAAGCTCCTACGAGCAGTACTTC

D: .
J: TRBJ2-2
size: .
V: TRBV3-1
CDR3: CASSPGLAPGELFF
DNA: TGTGCCAGCAGCCCGGGACTGGCCCCCGGGGAGCTGTTTTTT

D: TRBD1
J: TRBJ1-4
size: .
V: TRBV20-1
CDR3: CSASYRGGAGGEKLFF
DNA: TGCAGTGCTAGCTACAGGGGGGGAGCAGGAGGTGAAAAACTGTTTTTT

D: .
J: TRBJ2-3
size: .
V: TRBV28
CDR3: CASSPPSGSTDTQYF
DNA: TGTGCCAGCAGTCCCCCCAGCGGTAGCACAGATACGCAGTATTTT

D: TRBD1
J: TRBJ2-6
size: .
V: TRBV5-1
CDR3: CASSFGQGSGANVLTF
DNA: TGCGCCAGCAGCTTTGGACAGGGGTCTGGGGCCAACGTCCTGACTTTC

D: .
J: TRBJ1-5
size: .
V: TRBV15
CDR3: CATSRRFKAVSNQPQHF
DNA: TGTGCCACCTCCCGGAGGTTCAAGGCGGTTAGCAATCAGCCCCAGCATTTT

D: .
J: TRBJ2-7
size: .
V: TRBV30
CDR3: CAWRGLGIYEQYF
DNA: TGTGCCTGGAGGGGGCTCGGGATCTACGAGCAGTACTTC

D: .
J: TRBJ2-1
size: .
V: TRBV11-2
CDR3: CASLVRQAANEQFF
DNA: TGTGCCAGCTTGGTAAGACAGGCGGCCAATGAGCAGTTCTTC

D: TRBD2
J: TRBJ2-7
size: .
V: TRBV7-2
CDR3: CASSLRREAYEQYF
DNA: TGTGCCAGCAGCTTAAGGCGGGAGGCCTACGAGCAGTACTTC

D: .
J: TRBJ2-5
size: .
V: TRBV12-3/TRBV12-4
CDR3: CASSFGATQETQYF
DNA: TGTGCCAGCAGTTTTGGGGCGACCCAAGAGACCCAGTACTTC

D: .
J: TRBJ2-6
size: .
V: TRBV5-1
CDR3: CASSLSGAPGANVLTF
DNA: TGCGCCAGCAGCTTGAGTGGGGCCCCTGGGGCCAACGTCCTGACTTTC

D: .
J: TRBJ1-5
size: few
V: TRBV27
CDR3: CASSLEGQPNQPQHF
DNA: TGTGCCAGCAGTTTAGAAGGACAGCCTAATCAGCCCCAGCATTTT

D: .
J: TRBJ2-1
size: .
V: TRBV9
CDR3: CASSPSGASDEQFF
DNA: TGTGCCAGCAGCCCTAGTGGAGCGTCGGATGAGCAGTTCTTC

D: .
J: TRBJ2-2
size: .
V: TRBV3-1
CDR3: CASSHEITGELFF
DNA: TGTGCCAGCAGCCATGAGATCACCGGGGAGCTGTTTTTT

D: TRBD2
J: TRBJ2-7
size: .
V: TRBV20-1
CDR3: CSATSRLAGAQYF
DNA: TGCAGTGCTACCTCGCGACTAGCGGGGGCCCAGTACTTC

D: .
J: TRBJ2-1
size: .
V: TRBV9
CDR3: CASSVTKEQFF
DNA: TGTGCCAGCAGTGTGACCAAGGAGCAGTTCTTC

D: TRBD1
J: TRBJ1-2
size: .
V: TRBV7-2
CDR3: CASSLALRDRRYGYTF
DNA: TGTGCCAGCAGCTTAGCCCTCCGGGACAGACGCTATGGCTACACCTTC

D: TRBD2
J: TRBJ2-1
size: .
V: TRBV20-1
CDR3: CSARGGTSEGDNEQFF
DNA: TGCAGTGCTAGAGGGGGGACTAGCGAGGGGGACAATGAGCAGTTCTTC

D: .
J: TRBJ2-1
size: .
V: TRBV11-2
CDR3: CASSLDSPPGAPYNEQFF
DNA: TGTGCCAGCAGCTTAGATTCACCGCCAGGGGCCCCCTACAATGAGCAGTTCTTC

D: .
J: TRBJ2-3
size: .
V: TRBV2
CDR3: CASKGDGGGTDTQYF
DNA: TGTGCCAGCAAAGGGGACGGGGGAGGTACAGATACGCAGTATTTT

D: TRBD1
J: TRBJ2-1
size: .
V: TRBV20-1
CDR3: CSARSGQNNEQFF
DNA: TGCAGTGCCCGATCGGGACAGAACAATGAGCAGTTCTTC

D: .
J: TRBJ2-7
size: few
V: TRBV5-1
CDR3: CASSYGTLSYEQYF
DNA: TGCGCCAGCAGCTACGGGACATTATCCTACGAGCAGTACTTC

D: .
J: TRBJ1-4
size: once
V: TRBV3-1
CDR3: CASRRAGEGNEKLFF
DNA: TGTGCCAGCAGACGTGCAGGGGAGGGTAATGAAAAACTGTTTTTT

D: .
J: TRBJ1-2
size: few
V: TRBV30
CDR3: CAWEWSLGYTF
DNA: TGTGCCTGGGAGTGGTCCTTGGGCTACACCTTC

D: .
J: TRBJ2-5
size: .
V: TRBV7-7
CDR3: CASSPRRAGGQTQYF
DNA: TGTGCTAGCAGCCCCCGGCGAGCAGGGGGGCAGACCCAGTACTTC